The 28 T cell receptor beta chains in this list originate from one sample, sequenced in a study of technical replicates of blood from a few donors. Libraries were prepared by immunoSEQ multiplex PCR; TCRdb keeps only in-frame clonotypes and omits some of them. Of 55,000 to 75,000 clones listed, 90% to 95% were seen once; the top ten hold around 3.9%. Input material: PBMCs. These TCRs come from a human donor in good health. Some clones in this sample may be carry-over from other donors' samples.

The rearrangement uses TRBV10-3 and TRBJ2-5; D gene uncertain. The V and J ends lost 0 bases and 4 bases respectively, with 3 bases between them. Germline V gene data show CDR1 as ENHRY and CDR2 as SYGVKD. The CDR3 sequence is 12 residues long. CDR3 sequence (DNA): TGTGCCATCAGTGAGTCGAGAGAGACCCAGTACTTC. Its protein product is CAISESRETQYF.

The J gene is TRBJ1-3, the V gene TRBV2, with unresolved D. Trimming pared 4 bases from V and 0 bases from J, leaving 7 bases between. CDR1 is SNHLY, CDR2 FYNNEI, per germline. CDR3 length: 14 residues. DNA for the CDR3: TGTGCCAGCAGTGGCGTTTCCTCTGGAAACACCATATATTTT. Translating it yields CASSGVSSGNTIYF.

The chain is built from TRBV5-4 and TRBJ1-2, with D possibly matching TRBD1 (6 bases). The V gene lost 4 bases and the J gene lost 5 bases, with 18 bases spanning the gap. Germline CDR1 reads SGHNT; CDR2 reads YYREEE (reference sequence). This CDR3 is built from 15 residues. CDR3 DNA sequence: TGTGCCAGCAGCATTTGGACAGACGGGGGGTATGGCTACACCTTC. Amino acid sequence: CASSIWTDGGYGYTF.

J is TRBJ1-2 and V is TRBV28; D remains unclear. Looked up from germline, CDR1 is MDHEN and CDR2 is SYDVKM. V lost 4 bases and J lost 6, with 12 bases in between. CDR3 length equals 13 residues. CDR3 sequence (DNA): TGTGCCAGCAGTTCCCCCCCTCTCGATGGCTACACCTTC. Its translation is CASSSPPLDGYTF.

The chain joins TRBV13 to TRBJ1-3; 7 positions match TRBD1. CDR1 is PRHDT, CDR2 FYEKMQ, per germline (reference sequence). CDR3 size: 14 residues. V shed 5 bases and J 2 bases; nucleotides not matched to a gene: 3. The CDR3 is CASSITGAGNTIYF. CDR3 DNA: TGTGCCAGCAGCATAACAGGGGCTGGAAACACCATATATTTT.

The V gene is TRBV19, the J gene TRBJ2-4, with D perhaps matching TRBD1 (6 bases). Germline loops: CDR1 LNHDA, CDR2 SQIVND (reference sequence). The CDR3 consists of 13 residues. Trimming took off 5 bases at V and 6 bases at J, with 11 bases between the two ends. The CDR3 sequence: CASSLEQGNIQYF. The CDR3 DNA reads as TGTGCCAGTAGTTTGGAACAGGGAAACATTCAGTACTTC.

V is TRBV4-1 and J is TRBJ2-1, with D maybe TRBD2 (5 bases). The CDR3 has 17 residues. CDR1 is MGHRA, CDR2 YSYEKL, per germline. Trimming took 1 base from V and 0 from J, leaving 13 bases between them. The CDR3 DNA follows: TGCGCCAGCAGCCAAGCTCCGGACTGGTCCTCCTACAATGAGCAGTTCTTC. Translated, it gives CASSQAPDWSSYNEQFF.

This clone was seen at least ten times. The chain carries TRBV5-4 and TRBJ1-1, with 9 positions matching TRBD1. The CDR3 is 17 residues long. The ends lost 3 bases at V and 1 base at J; junction bases unmatched: 10. The germline CDR1 and CDR2 sequences are SGHNT and YYREEE (reference sequence). This CDR3 reads CASSSGTGSKRNTEAFF. The CDR3 region has the DNA TGTGCCAGCAGCTCCGGGACAGGGAGCAAACGGAACACTGAAGCTTTCTTT.

The gene calls are TRBV2 and TRBJ2-2; weak D call: TRBD2 (5 bases). V was pared by 4 bases and J by 0 bases, with 9 bases between. The CDR3 has 15 amino acids. Germline values: CDR1 SNHLY, CDR2 FYNNEI. The CDR3 protein is CASSGAGSNTGELFF. The CDR3 coding sequence is TGTGCCAGCAGTGGGGCGGGTTCGAACACCGGGGAGCTGTTTTTT. Supplemented by reference TRBV2 and TRBJ2-2, the full variable domain reads EPEVTQTPSHQVTQMGQEVILRCVPISNHLYFYWYRQILGQKVEFLVSFYNNEISEKSEIFDDQFSVERPDGSNFTLKIRSTKLEDSAMYFCASSGAGSNTGELFFGEGSRLTVL.

The sample holds one count of this clone. The gene calls are TRBV28 and TRBJ1-2; D is unclear. Per germline, CDR1 MDHEN and CDR2 SYDVKM. The CDR3 has 14 residues. Trimming removed 1 base at V and 7 bases at J, with 13 bases between. The CDR3 reads CASSLSSGSGGYTF. The CDR3 DNA follows: TGTGCCAGCAGTTTATCCTCCGGGTCCGGTGGCTACACCTTC.

The rearrangement joins TRBV10-2 to TRBJ2-1; TRBD2 might be the D (6 bases). Deletions cut 7 bases from V and 3 bases from J, with 13 bases between. The CDR3 runs 14 residues. Germline V lookup: CDR1 WSHSY, CDR2 SAAADI. The CDR3 here is CASKSREYYNEQFF. CDR3 sequence (DNA): TGCGCCAGCAAGAGCCGGGAGTACTACAATGAGCAGTTCTTC.

The chain carries TRBV6-1 and TRBJ2-3; D is perhaps TRBD2 (6 bases). Germline V gene lookup returns CDR1 MNHNS and CDR2 SASEGT. CDR3 size: 15 residues. Trimming took off 5 bases at V and 3 bases at J, with 15 bases between the two ends. CDR3: CASSPLRGRTDTQYF. The CDR3, as DNA: TGTGCCAGCAGTCCCCTTCGAGGGAGGACAGATACGCAGTATTTT.

The chain recombines TRBV11-3 with TRBJ2-1; the match to TRBD2 covers 9 bases. The CDR3 consists of 16 residues. In germline, CDR1 is SGHNT, CDR2 YENEEA. With V trimmed by 5 bases and J by 10 bases, 15 bases remained unmatched. CDR3 protein: CASSQRDSGSGREQFF. The DNA for the CDR3 is TGTGCCAGCAGCCAACGGGACAGTGGTAGCGGGAGAGAGCAGTTCTTC.

The rearrangement uses TRBV7-8 and TRBJ2-5, with 7 bases identical to TRBD1. The germline CDR1 and CDR2 sequences are SGHVS and FQNEAQ. The V segment lost 5 bases and the J segment 5 bases; nucleotides outside the gene matches: 8. CDR3 length equals 14 residues. The CDR3 DNA reads TGTGCCAGCAGCCCTTCGACAGGGTTGGAGACCCAGTACTTC. Protein: CASSPSTGLETQYF.

V gene TRBV19 combines with J gene TRBJ2-1; unclear D gene. The V gene lost 3 bases and the J gene lost 1 base, with 10 bases spanning the gap. Germline loops: CDR1 LNHDA, CDR2 SQIVND (reference sequence). The CDR3 consists of 15 residues. The CDR3 sequence is CASSISPRSYNEQFF. The CDR3 DNA reads TGTGCCAGTAGTATTTCTCCCCGGTCCTACAATGAGCAGTTCTTC.

The rearrangement links TRBV10-3 to TRBJ1-2; D ambiguous. V lost 0 bases to trimming and J lost 4 bases, with 6 bases between them. The CDR3 runs 13 residues. Germline CDR1 and CDR2: ENHRY and SYGVKD. The DNA for the CDR3 is TGTGCCATCAGTGAGTCGGGGAGCTATGGCTACACCTTC. This gives the protein CAISESGSYGYTF.

The J gene is TRBJ2-2, the V gene TRBV6-4; D ambiguous. This CDR3 region has 13 residues. In germline, CDR1 is MRHNA, CDR2 SNTAGT. V gave up 2 bases and J gave up 2 bases, with 3 bases separating them. The CDR3 reads CASSDLNTGELFF. CDR3 bases: TGTGCCAGCAGTGACCTAAACACCGGGGAGCTGTTTTTT.

Here the CDR3 reads CASSWLGDISGNTIYF. The CDR3 DNA sequence: TGTGCCAGCAGCTGGTTGGGTGACATCTCTGGAAACACCATATATTTT. J is TRBJ1-3 and V is TRBV7-9; D gene ambiguous. Per the germline V gene, CDR1 is SEHNR and CDR2 is FQNEAQ (reference sequence). V lost 4 bases to trimming and J lost 0 bases, with 13 bases between them. The CDR3 is 16 amino acids.

Remarks on this clone: Other DNA variants within this sample encode the same CDR3. The V gene is TRBV4-2, the J gene TRBJ2-2, with 10 nucleotides matching TRBD2. The ends lost 1 base at V and 6 bases at J; junction bases unmatched: 2. Per germline, CDR1 LGHNA and CDR2 YNFKEQ. This CDR3 has 15 amino acids. Here the CDR3 DNA reads TGTGCCAGCAGCCAAGGGCTAGCGGGGGCCGGGGAGCTGTTTTTT. Translated, it gives CASSQGLAGAGELFF.

The chain has TRBV7-9 and TRBJ1-2; 8 nucleotides match TRBD1. The trim removed 5 bases at V and 0 bases at J, leaving 5 bases unmatched. Germline CDR1 and CDR2: SEHNR and FQNEAQ (reference sequence). This CDR3 spans 15 amino acids. CDR3 amino acids: CASSLDRAANYGYTF. For the CDR3, the DNA is TGTGCCAGCAGCCTGGACAGGGCCGCTAACTATGGCTACACCTTC.

The chain couples TRBV4-1 to TRBJ1-5; tentative D call: TRBD1 (6 bases). V lost 0 bases and J 3 bases, leaving 15 bases between the germline ends. The CDR3 sequence is 17 residues long. The germline gives CDR1 MGHRA, CDR2 YSYEKL. CDR3 coding DNA: TGCGCCAGCAGCCAAGATCTCGAAACAGGGTTCAATCAGCCCCAGCATTTT. It specifies CASSQDLETGFNQPQHF.

V gene TRBV6-5 combines with J gene TRBJ2-7; no clear D. Germline V gene sequence: CDR1 MNHEY, CDR2 SVGAGI. The CDR3 length is 11 residues. The germline V and J ends were trimmed by 10 bases and 3 bases, with 10 bases remaining between them. In DNA, the CDR3 is TGTGCCAACCCTACCCTCTACGAGCAGTACTTC. It yields the protein CANPTLYEQYF.

In this sample, this clone turned up once. Written as DNA, the CDR3 is TGCAGCCACAGTACAGATACGCAGTATTTT. Protein sequence: CSHSTDTQYF. The gene calls are TRBV20-1 and TRBJ2-3; D not certain. Germline loops: CDR1 DFQATT, CDR2 SNEGSKA (reference sequence). The CDR3 spans 10 residues.

The chain carries TRBV30 and TRBJ2-7; D might be TRBD1 (5 bases). V shed 5 bases and J shed 6 bases, with 8 bases lying between them. This CDR3 is 10 amino acids long. Germline CDR1 GTSNPN, CDR2 SVGIG (reference sequence). DNA for the CDR3: TGTGCCTGGCCAGGGCTCGAGCAGTACTTC. This encodes CAWPGLEQYF. The variable domain in full, completed from reference TRBV30 and TRBJ2-7, reads SQTIHQWPATLVQPVGSPLSLECTVEGTSNPNLYWYRQAAGRGLQLLFYSVGIGQISSEVPQNLSASRPQDRQFILSSKKLLLSDSGFYLCAWPGLEQYFGPGTRLTVT.

The chain combines TRBV7-9 with TRBJ2-7, with 7 positions matching TRBD1. CDR1 and CDR2 (germline): SEHNR, FQNEAQ (reference sequence). J was trimmed by 5 bases and V by 5 bases; bases with no gene match: 12. CDR3 length: 15 amino acids. The DNA of the CDR3 is TGTGCCAGCAGCGCGCAGACAGGGTTCAGGAACGAGCAGTACTTC. Its translation is CASSAQTGFRNEQYF.

The count of this clone is one. The chain couples TRBV7-9 to TRBJ1-1; D not resolved. Trimming cost V 3 bases and J 1 base, with 12 bases left between them. This CDR3 is built from 15 residues. Germline V gene data show CDR1 as SEHNR and CDR2 as FQNEAQ (reference sequence). CDR3: CASSLAFAQNTEAFF. The DNA of the CDR3 is TGTGCCAGCAGCTTGGCATTCGCCCAGAACACTGAAGCTTTCTTT.

The V gene is TRBV20-1, the J gene TRBJ1-2; no reliable D call. The CDR3 spans 11 residues. CDR1 is DFQATT, CDR2 SNEGSKA, per germline (reference sequence). V was pared by 3 bases and J by 4 bases, with 6 bases between. The CDR3 loop reads CSASTGYGYTF. The CDR3 region has the DNA TGCAGTGCTAGTACCGGCTATGGCTACACCTTC.

The chain has TRBV15 and TRBJ2-2, with a weak D call TRBD2 (6 bases). Between the trimmed V and J ends, which lost 1 base and 0 bases, there was a span of 6 bases. Germline V gene data show CDR1 as LNHNV and CDR2 as YYDKDF (reference sequence). This CDR3 region has 15 residues. The CDR3 loop reads CATSRAGANTGELFF. CDR3 DNA sequence: TGTGCCACCAGCAGAGCGGGGGCGAACACCGGGGAGCTGTTTTTT.